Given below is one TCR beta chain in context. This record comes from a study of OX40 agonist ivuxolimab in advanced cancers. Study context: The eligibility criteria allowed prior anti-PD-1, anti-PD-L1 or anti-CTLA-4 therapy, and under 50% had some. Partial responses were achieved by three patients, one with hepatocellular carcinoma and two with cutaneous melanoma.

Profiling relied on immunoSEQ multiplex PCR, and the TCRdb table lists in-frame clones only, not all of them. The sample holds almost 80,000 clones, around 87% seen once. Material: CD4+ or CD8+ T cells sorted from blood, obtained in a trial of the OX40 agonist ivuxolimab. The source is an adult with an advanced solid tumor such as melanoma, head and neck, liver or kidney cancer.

CDR3 loop: CASRQGRSSYEQYF. Written as DNA, the CDR3 is TGTGCCAGTAGACAGGGAAGGAGCTCCTACGAGCAGTACTTC. The J gene is TRBJ2-7, the V gene TRBV19; D might be TRBD1 (6 bases). V was trimmed by 6 bases and J by 0 bases, leaving 12 bases between them. The CDR3 sequence is 14 residues long. In germline, CDR1 is LNHDA, CDR2 SQIVND (reference sequence).